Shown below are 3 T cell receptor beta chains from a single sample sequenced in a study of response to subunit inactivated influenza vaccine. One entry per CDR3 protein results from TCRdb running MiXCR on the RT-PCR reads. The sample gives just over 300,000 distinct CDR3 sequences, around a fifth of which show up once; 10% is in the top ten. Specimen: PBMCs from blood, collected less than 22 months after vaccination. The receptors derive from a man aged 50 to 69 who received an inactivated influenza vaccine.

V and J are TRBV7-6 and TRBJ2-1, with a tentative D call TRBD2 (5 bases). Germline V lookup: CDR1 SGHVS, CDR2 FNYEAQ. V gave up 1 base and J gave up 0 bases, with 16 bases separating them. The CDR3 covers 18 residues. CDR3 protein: CASSLVSSSAPSYNEQFF. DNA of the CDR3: TGTGCCAGCAGCTTAGTGTCTAGCTCTGCCCCCTCCTACAATGAGCAGTTCTTC.

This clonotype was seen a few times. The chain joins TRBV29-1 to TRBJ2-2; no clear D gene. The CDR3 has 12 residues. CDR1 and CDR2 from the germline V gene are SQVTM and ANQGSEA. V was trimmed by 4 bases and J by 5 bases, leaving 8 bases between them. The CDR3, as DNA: TGCAGCGTTGTTTGGGTTACCGGGGAGCTGTTTTTT. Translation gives CSVVWVTGELFF.

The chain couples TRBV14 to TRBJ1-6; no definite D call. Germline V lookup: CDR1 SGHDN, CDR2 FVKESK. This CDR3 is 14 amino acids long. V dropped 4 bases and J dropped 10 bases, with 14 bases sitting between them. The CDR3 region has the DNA TGTGCCAGCAGCCGCCGACAAGAGGACTCACCCCTCCACTTT. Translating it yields CASSRRQEDSPLHF.